This is a list of T cell receptor beta chains from one sample in a study of T cell responses to AZD1222 COVID-19 vaccine. Sequencing used immunoSEQ multiplex PCR; TCRdb keeps in-frame clones, though not all of them. The record lists some 150,000 clones, of which the ten most abundant hold around 2.4%. The sequencing input was peripheral blood. The receptor source for this set is an adult in good health. Each CDR3 is given with its conserved first and last residue. A D gene is named only where the DNA matches it firmly.

V gene: TRBV3-1/TRBV3-2; J gene: TRBJ2-5; D gene: NA; CDR3 protein: CASSQAFAQGVRTQYF; CDR3 DNA: TGTGCCAGCAGCCAAGCCTTCGCCCAGGGCGTTCGGACCCAGTACTTC
V gene: TRBV5-1; J gene: TRBJ2-7; D gene: TRBD1; CDR3 protein: CASSARTGEEQYF; CDR3 DNA: TGCGCCAGCAGCGCCCGGACAGGGGAAGAGCAGTACTTC
V gene: TRBV19; J gene: TRBJ1-1; D gene: TRBD1; CDR3 protein: CASSFPTGSGNTEAFF; CDR3 DNA: TGTGCCAGTAGTTTTCCGACAGGGTCTGGGAACACTGAAGCTTTCTTT
V gene: TRBV30; J gene: TRBJ1-1; D gene: NA; CDR3 protein: CAWSVTALNTEAFF; CDR3 DNA: TGTGCCTGGAGTGTGACGGCGCTTAACACTGAAGCTTTCTTT
V gene: TRBV4-2; J gene: TRBJ1-1; D gene: NA; CDR3 protein: CASSHNTHTEAFF; CDR3 DNA: TGTGCCAGCAGCCACAACACCCACACTGAAGCTTTCTTT
V gene: TRBV11-1; J gene: TRBJ1-1; D gene: NA; CDR3 protein: CASSLDTEAFF; CDR3 DNA: TGTGCCAGCAGCTTAGACACTGAAGCTTTCTTT
V gene: TRBV2; J gene: TRBJ2-2; D gene: NA; CDR3 protein: CASRTRAGELFF; CDR3 DNA: TGTGCCAGCAGAACAAGGGCCGGGGAGCTGTTTTTT
V gene: TRBV6-5; J gene: TRBJ2-3; D gene: TRBD1; CDR3 protein: CASRSGTGGVDTQYF; CDR3 DNA: TGTGCCAGCAGATCCGGGACAGGGGGGGTGGATACGCAGTATTTT
V gene: TRBV11-1; J gene: TRBJ1-1; D gene: TRBD1; CDR3 protein: CASSTSRTGLNTEAFF; CDR3 DNA: TGTGCCAGCAGCACCTCCCGGACAGGATTGAACACTGAAGCTTTCTTT
V gene: TRBV29-1; J gene: TRBJ2-3; D gene: NA; CDR3 protein: CSFRDRGVTDTQYF; CDR3 DNA: TGCAGCTTCCGTGATCGGGGAGTCACAGATACGCAGTATTTT
V gene: TRBV5-6; J gene: TRBJ1-1; D gene: NA; CDR3 protein: CASRPYAPRSMNTEAFF; CDR3 DNA: TGTGCCAGCCGCCCTTACGCACCCAGATCTATGAACACTGAAGCTTTCTTT
V gene: TRBV19; J gene: TRBJ2-3; D gene: NA; CDR3 protein: CASMGPETTDTQYF; CDR3 DNA: TGTGCCAGTATGGGCCCGGAAACTACAGATACGCAGTATTTT
V gene: TRBV12-3/TRBV12-4; J gene: TRBJ1-5; D gene: NA; CDR3 protein: CATTTGYDQPQHF; CDR3 DNA: TGTGCCACAACTACGGGATACGATCAGCCCCAGCATTTT
V gene: TRBV27; J gene: TRBJ2-7; D gene: NA; CDR3 protein: CASSLSRRGYEQYF; CDR3 DNA: TGTGCCAGCAGTTTATCCCGCAGGGGTTACGAGCAGTACTTC
V gene: TRBV19; J gene: TRBJ1-3; D gene: NA; CDR3 protein: CASSIAQTVSGNTIYF; CDR3 DNA: TGTGCCAGTAGTATTGCCCAAACAGTCTCCGGAAACACCATATATTTT
V gene: TRBV6-1; J gene: TRBJ2-4; D gene: TRBD2; CDR3 protein: CASSEFWASGGPLAKNIQYF; CDR3 DNA: TGTGCCAGCAGTGAATTCTGGGCTAGCGGGGGGCCCCTAGCCAAAAACATTCAGTACTTC
V gene: TRBV5-1; J gene: TRBJ1-1; D gene: NA; CDR3 protein: CASSLGGRTEAFF; CDR3 DNA: TGCGCCAGCAGCTTGGGGGGCCGGACTGAAGCTTTCTTT
V gene: TRBV13; J gene: TRBJ2-3; D gene: TRBD2; CDR3 protein: CASPIEGLAGTDTQYF; CDR3 DNA: TGTGCCAGCCCCATTGAGGGACTAGCCGGCACAGATACGCAGTATTTT
V gene: TRBV6-5; J gene: TRBJ2-3; D gene: NA; CDR3 protein: CASRYGQGQSDTQYF; CDR3 DNA: TGTGCCAGCAGATATGGCCAGGGGCAATCAGATACGCAGTATTTT
V gene: TRBV24-1; J gene: TRBJ1-1; D gene: TRBD1; CDR3 protein: CATRDRGENTEAFF; CDR3 DNA: TGTGCCACCAGGGACAGGGGGGAGAACACTGAAGCTTTCTTT
V gene: TRBV7-9; J gene: TRBJ1-2; D gene: TRBD1; CDR3 protein: CASTLTGANGYTF; CDR3 DNA: TGTGCCAGCACTCTGACAGGGGCTAATGGCTACACCTTC
V gene: TRBV3-1/TRBV3-2; J gene: TRBJ2-7; D gene: NA; CDR3 protein: CASSQDWGKGREQYF; CDR3 DNA: TGTGCCAGCAGCCAAGACTGGGGGAAAGGTCGCGAGCAGTACTTC
V gene: TRBV2; J gene: TRBJ2-3; D gene: NA; CDR3 protein: CASSVGGATLSSDTQYF; CDR3 DNA: TGTGCCAGCAGTGTTGGAGGGGCCACCTTGTCCTCAGATACGCAGTATTTT
V gene: TRBV30; J gene: TRBJ2-1; D gene: NA; CDR3 protein: CACTRRAPRGEQFF; CDR3 DNA: TGTGCCTGCACTCGTCGGGCTCCCCGGGGGGAGCAGTTCTTC
V gene: TRBV12-3/TRBV12-4; J gene: TRBJ1-1; D gene: NA; CDR3 protein: CASSLRGDTEAFF; CDR3 DNA: TGTGCCAGCAGTTTAAGGGGGGACACTGAAGCTTTCTTT
V gene: TRBV18; J gene: TRBJ1-4; D gene: NA; CDR3 protein: CASSPTSGTGNEKLFF; CDR3 DNA: TGTGCCAGCTCACCAACATCCGGGACTGGGAATGAAAAACTGTTTTTT
V gene: TRBV7-8; J gene: TRBJ2-1; D gene: NA; CDR3 protein: CASSLAYALRSYNEQFF; CDR3 DNA: TGTGCCAGCAGCTTAGCGTACGCCCTCAGGTCCTACAATGAGCAGTTCTTC
V gene: TRBV6-5; J gene: TRBJ1-3; D gene: NA; CDR3 protein: CASSPDRFSGNTIYF; CDR3 DNA: TGTGCCAGCAGCCCCGACAGATTCTCTGGAAACACCATATATTTT
V gene: TRBV19; J gene: TRBJ1-4; D gene: NA; CDR3 protein: CASSIWRSTNEKLFF; CDR3 DNA: TGTGCCAGTAGTATTTGGCGGTCAACTAATGAAAAACTGTTTTTT
V gene: TRBV10-3; J gene: TRBJ2-7; D gene: TRBD1; CDR3 protein: CAISQTGDSYEQYF; CDR3 DNA: TGTGCCATCAGTCAGACAGGGGATAGCTACGAGCAGTACTTC
V gene: TRBV3-1/TRBV3-2; J gene: TRBJ1-2; D gene: TRBD1; CDR3 protein: CASSRRDRGGYGYTF; CDR3 DNA: TGTGCCAGCAGCCGTAGGGACAGGGGGGGCTATGGCTACACCTTC
V gene: TRBV18; J gene: TRBJ1-1; D gene: NA; CDR3 protein: CASSASGQNTEAFF; CDR3 DNA: TGTGCCAGCTCCGCCAGCGGACAGAACACTGAAGCTTTCTTT
V gene: TRBV4-2; J gene: TRBJ2-5; D gene: NA; CDR3 protein: CASSQVNVGTSLIRDF; CDR3 DNA: TGTGCCAGCAGCCAGGTGAATGTGGGGACGTCATTAATTCGGGACTTC
V gene: TRBV4-2; J gene: TRBJ1-2; D gene: NA; CDR3 protein: CASSSSRGTYGYTF; CDR3 DNA: TGTGCCAGCAGCAGCAGTCGGGGAACCTATGGCTACACCTTC
V gene: TRBV19; J gene: TRBJ1-2; D gene: NA; CDR3 protein: CASKRRVVDYGYTF; CDR3 DNA: TGTGCCAGTAAGAGACGCGTAGTGGACTATGGCTACACCTTC
V gene: TRBV28; J gene: TRBJ2-6; D gene: TRBD2; CDR3 protein: CASRGGSSGANVLTF; CDR3 DNA: TGTGCCAGCAGGGGCGGGAGCTCTGGGGCCAACGTCCTGACTTTC
V gene: TRBV6-5; J gene: TRBJ2-5; D gene: NA; CDR3 protein: CASSLDEQETQYF; CDR3 DNA: TGTGCCAGCAGCCTTGACGAACAAGAGACCCAGTACTTC
V gene: TRBV19; J gene: TRBJ1-3; D gene: NA; CDR3 protein: CASSMGYSRLSGNTIYF; CDR3 DNA: TGTGCCAGTAGTATGGGATACAGCAGACTCTCTGGAAACACCATATATTTT
V gene: TRBV12-3/TRBV12-4; J gene: TRBJ2-1; D gene: NA; CDR3 protein: CASSSGAGDEQFF; CDR3 DNA: TGTGCCAGCAGTTCCGGGGCGGGCGATGAGCAGTTCTTC
V gene: TRBV6-5; J gene: TRBJ1-6; D gene: NA; CDR3 protein: CASSTAGNSPLHF; CDR3 DNA: TGTGCCAGCAGTACGGCAGGCAATTCACCCCTCCACTTT
V gene: TRBV11-3; J gene: TRBJ1-6; D gene: TRBD1; CDR3 protein: CASQRGQGANSPLHF; CDR3 DNA: TGTGCCAGCCAACGCGGCCAGGGGGCTAACTCACCCCTCCACTTT
V gene: TRBV6-6; J gene: TRBJ1-2; D gene: NA; CDR3 protein: CATQGSQDGYTF; CDR3 DNA: TGTGCCACCCAGGGGTCCCAGGATGGCTACACCTTC
V gene: TRBV7-9; J gene: TRBJ2-3; D gene: NA; CDR3 protein: CASSPPGGTSTDTQYF; CDR3 DNA: TGTGCCAGCAGCCCACCTGGAGGAACTAGCACAGATACGCAGTATTTT
V gene: TRBV5-1; J gene: TRBJ1-3; D gene: NA; CDR3 protein: CASSWAEGNTIYF; CDR3 DNA: TGCGCCAGCAGCTGGGCGGAAGGAAACACCATATATTTT
V gene: TRBV4-1; J gene: TRBJ2-3; D gene: TRBD2; CDR3 protein: CASSQTGLAGAYTQYF; CDR3 DNA: TGCGCCAGCAGCCAGACTGGACTAGCGGGGGCGTATACGCAGTATTTT
V gene: TRBV5-1; J gene: TRBJ2-7; D gene: TRBD2; CDR3 protein: CASSIGTSGTYEQYF; CDR3 DNA: TGCGCCAGCAGCATCGGGACTAGCGGTACCTACGAGCAGTACTTC
V gene: TRBV28; J gene: TRBJ1-1; D gene: NA; CDR3 protein: CASASQVNTEAFF; CDR3 DNA: TGTGCCAGCGCTTCGCAAGTTAACACTGAAGCTTTCTTT
V gene: TRBV6-1; J gene: TRBJ1-2; D gene: NA; CDR3 protein: CASSDGGNGYTF; CDR3 DNA: TGTGCCAGCAGTGACGGAGGAAATGGCTACACCTTC
V gene: TRBV2; J gene: TRBJ1-2; D gene: NA; CDR3 protein: CASRWTAPNYGYTF; CDR3 DNA: TGTGCCAGCAGATGGACAGCCCCCAACTATGGCTACACCTTC
V gene: TRBV6-5; J gene: TRBJ1-5; D gene: NA; CDR3 protein: CASKYSNQPQHF; CDR3 DNA: TGTGCCAGCAAATATAGCAATCAGCCCCAGCATTTT